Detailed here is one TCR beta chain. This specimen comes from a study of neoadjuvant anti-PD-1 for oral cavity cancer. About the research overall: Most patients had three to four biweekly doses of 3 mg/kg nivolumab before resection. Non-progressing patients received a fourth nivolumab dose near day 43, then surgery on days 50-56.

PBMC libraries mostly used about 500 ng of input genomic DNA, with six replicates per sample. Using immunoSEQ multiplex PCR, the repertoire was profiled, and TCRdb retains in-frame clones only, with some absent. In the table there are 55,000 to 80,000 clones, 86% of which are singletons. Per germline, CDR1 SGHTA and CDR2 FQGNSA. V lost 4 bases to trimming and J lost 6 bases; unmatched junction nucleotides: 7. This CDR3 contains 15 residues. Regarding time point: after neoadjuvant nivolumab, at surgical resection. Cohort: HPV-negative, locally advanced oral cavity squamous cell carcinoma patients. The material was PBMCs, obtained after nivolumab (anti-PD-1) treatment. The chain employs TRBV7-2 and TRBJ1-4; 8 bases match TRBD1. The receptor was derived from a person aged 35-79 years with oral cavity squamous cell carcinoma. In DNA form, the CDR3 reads TGTGCCAGCAGCTGGGACAGGACAGGAGATGAAAAACTGTTTTTT. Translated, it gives CASSWDRTGDEKLFF.